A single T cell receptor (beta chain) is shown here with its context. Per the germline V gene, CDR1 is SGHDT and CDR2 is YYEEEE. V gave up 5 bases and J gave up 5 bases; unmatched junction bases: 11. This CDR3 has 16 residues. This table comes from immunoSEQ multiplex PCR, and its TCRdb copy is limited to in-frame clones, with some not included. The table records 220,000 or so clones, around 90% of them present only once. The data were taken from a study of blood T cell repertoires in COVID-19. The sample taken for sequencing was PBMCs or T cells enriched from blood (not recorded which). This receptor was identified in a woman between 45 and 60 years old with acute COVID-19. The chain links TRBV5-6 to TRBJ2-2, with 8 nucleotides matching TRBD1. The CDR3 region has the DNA TGTGCCAGCAGTAATTTTGACAGGGGATTAACCGGGGAGCTGTTTTTT. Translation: CASSNFDRGLTGELFF.